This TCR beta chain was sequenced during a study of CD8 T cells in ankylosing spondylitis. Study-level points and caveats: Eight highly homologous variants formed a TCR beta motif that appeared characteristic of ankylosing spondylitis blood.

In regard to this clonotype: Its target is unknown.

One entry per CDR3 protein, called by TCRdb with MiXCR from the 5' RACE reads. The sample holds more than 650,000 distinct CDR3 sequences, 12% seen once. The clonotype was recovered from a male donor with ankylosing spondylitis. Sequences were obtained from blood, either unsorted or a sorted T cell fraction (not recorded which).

Here the CDR3 DNA reads TGTACCAGCAGCCTGGGGCAGGGGGCAGGAGGCTACACCTTC. This sequence encodes CTSSLGQGAGGYTF. This chain connects TRBV7-2 to TRBJ1-2; 8 positions agree with TRBD1. The CDR3 runs to 14 residues. V trimming: 5 bases; J trimming: 8 bases; junction bases outside the gene matches: 10. CDR1 SGHTA and CDR2 FQGNSA come from the germline V gene. Full variable domain (missing parts from reference TRBV7-2 and TRBJ1-2): GAGVSQSPSNKVTEKGKDVELRCDPISGHTALYWYRQSLGQGLEFLIYFQGNSAPDKSGLPSDRFSAERTGGSVSTLTIQRTQQEDSAVYLCTSSLGQGAGGYTFGSGTRLTVV.